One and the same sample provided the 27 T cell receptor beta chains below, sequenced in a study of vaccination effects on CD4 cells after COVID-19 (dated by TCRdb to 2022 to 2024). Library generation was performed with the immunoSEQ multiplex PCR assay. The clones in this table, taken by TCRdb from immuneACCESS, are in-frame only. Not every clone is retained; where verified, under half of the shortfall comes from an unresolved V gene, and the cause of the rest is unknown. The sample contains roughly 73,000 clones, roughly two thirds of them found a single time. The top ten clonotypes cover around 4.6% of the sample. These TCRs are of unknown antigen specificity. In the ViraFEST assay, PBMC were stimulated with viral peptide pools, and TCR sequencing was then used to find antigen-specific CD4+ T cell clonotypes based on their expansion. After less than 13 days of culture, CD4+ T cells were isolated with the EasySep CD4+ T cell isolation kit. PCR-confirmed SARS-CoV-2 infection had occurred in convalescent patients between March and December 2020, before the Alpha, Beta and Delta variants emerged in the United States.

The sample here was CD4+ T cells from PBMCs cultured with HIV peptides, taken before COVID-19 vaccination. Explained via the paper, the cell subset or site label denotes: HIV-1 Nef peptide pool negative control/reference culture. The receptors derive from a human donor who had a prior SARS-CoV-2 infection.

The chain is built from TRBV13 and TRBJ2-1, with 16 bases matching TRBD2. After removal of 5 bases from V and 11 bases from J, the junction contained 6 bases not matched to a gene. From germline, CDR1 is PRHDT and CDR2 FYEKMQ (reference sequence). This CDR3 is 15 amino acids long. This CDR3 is CASSPGLAGGEQQFF. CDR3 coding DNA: TGTGCCAGCAGCCCGGGACTAGCGGGGGGGGAACAGCAGTTCTTC.

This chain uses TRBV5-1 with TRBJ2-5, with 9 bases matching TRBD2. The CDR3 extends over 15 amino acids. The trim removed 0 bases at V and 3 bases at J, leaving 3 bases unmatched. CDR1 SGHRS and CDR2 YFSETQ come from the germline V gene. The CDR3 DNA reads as TGCGCCAGCAGCTTGGGCTCTAGCGGGGAAGAGACCCAGTACTTC. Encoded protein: CASSLGSSGEETQYF.

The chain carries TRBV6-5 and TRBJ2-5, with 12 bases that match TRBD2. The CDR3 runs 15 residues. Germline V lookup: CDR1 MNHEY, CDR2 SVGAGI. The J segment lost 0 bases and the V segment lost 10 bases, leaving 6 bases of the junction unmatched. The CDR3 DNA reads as TGTGCCACCGGTTGGACTAGCGGGGACCAAGAGACCCAGTACTTC. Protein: CATGWTSGDQETQYF.

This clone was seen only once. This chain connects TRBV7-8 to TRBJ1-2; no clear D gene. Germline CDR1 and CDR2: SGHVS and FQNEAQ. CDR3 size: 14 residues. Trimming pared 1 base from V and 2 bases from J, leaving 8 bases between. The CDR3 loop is CASSLGAGNYGYTF. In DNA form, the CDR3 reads TGTGCCAGCAGCTTAGGGGCAGGAAACTATGGCTACACCTTC.

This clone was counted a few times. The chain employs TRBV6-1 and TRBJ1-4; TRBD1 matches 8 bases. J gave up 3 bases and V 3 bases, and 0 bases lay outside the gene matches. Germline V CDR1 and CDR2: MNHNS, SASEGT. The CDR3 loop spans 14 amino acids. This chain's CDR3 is CASSETGANEKLFF. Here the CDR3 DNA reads TGTGCCAGCAGTGAGACAGGGGCTAATGAAAAACTGTTTTTT.

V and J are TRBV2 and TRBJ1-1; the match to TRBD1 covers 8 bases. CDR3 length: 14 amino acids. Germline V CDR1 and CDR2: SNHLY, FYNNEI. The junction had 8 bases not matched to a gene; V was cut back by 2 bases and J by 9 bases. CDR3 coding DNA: TGTGCCAGCAGTGAACACGGGACAGGTGATCAAGCTTTCTTT. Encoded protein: CASSEHGTGDQAFF.

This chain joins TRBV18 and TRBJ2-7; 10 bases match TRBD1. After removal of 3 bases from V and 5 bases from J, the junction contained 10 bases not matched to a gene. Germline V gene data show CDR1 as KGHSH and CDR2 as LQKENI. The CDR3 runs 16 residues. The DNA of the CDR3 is TGTGCCAGCTCACCGGTACTTGCCGGACAGGGGGACGAGCAGTACTTC. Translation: CASSPVLAGQGDEQYF.

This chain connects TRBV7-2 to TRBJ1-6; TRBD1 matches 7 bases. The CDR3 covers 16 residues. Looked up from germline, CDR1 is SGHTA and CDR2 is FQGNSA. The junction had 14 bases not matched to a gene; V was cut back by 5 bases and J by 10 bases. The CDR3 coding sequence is TGTGCCAGCAGCCCTCGACAGGGATTCATGAACTCACCCCTCCACTTT. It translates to CASSPRQGFMNSPLHF. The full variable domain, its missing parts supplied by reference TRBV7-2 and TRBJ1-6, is GAGVSQSPSNKVTEKGKDVELRCDPISGHTALYWYRQSLGQGLEFLIYFQGNSAPDKSGLPSDRFSAERTGGSVSTLTIQRTQQEDSAVYLCASSPRQGFMNSPLHFGNGTRLTVT.

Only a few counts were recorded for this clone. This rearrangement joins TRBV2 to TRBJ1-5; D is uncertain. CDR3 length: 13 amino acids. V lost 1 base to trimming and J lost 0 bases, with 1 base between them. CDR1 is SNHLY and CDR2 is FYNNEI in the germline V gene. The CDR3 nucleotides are TGTGCCAGCAGTGAAGTTAGCAATCAGCCCCAGCATTTT. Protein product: CASSEVSNQPQHF.

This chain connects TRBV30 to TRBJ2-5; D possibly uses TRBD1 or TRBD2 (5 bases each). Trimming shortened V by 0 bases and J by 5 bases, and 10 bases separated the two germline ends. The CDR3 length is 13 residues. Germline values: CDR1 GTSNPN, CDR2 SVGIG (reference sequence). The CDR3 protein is CAWSVGTYETQYF. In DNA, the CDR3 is TGTGCCTGGAGTGTGGGGACCTATGAGACCCAGTACTTC. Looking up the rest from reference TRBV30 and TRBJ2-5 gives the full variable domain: SQTIHQWPATLVQPVGSPLSLECTVEGTSNPNLYWYRQAAGRGLQLLFYSVGIGQISSEVPQNLSASRPQDRQFILSSKKLLLSDSGFYLCAWSVGTYETQYFGPGTRLLVL.

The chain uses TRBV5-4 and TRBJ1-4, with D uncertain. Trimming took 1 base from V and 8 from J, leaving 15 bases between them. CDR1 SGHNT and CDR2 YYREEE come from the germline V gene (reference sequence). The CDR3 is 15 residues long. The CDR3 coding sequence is TGTGCCAGCAGCTTGTCTCGAGAGTCGGGCGAAAAACTGTTTTTT. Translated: CASSLSRESGEKLFF.

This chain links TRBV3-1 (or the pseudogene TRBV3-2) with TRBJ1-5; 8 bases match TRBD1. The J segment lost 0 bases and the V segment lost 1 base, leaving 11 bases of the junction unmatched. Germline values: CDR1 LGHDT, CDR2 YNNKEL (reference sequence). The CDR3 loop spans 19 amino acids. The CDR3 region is CASSQVPPGQDNSNQPQHF. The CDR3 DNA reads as TGTGCCAGCAGCCAAGTACCTCCGGGACAGGATAATAGCAATCAGCCCCAGCATTTT.

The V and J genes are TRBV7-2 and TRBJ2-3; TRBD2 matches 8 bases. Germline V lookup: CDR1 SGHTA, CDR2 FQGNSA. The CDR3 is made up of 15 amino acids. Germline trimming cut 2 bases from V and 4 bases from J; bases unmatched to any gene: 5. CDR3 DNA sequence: TGTGCCAGCAGCTTACGCGGGGGGACACCAGATACGCAGTATTTT. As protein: CASSLRGGTPDTQYF.

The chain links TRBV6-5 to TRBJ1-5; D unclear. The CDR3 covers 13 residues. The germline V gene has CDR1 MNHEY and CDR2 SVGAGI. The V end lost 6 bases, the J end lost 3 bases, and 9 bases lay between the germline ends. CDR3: CASRVGYNQPQHF. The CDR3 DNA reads TGTGCCAGCAGGGTAGGGTACAATCAGCCCCAGCATTTT.

CDR3 in DNA: TGTGCCAGCAGCAGCACAGGGGGCCTCACTGAAGCTTTCTTT. This codes for CASSSTGGLTEAFF. The V gene is TRBV7-9, the J gene TRBJ1-1; 9 bases line up with TRBD1. CDR1 and CDR2 from the germline V gene are SEHNR and FQNEAQ (reference sequence). J gave up 4 bases and V 5 bases, and 5 bases lay outside the gene matches. This CDR3 is 14 amino acids long.

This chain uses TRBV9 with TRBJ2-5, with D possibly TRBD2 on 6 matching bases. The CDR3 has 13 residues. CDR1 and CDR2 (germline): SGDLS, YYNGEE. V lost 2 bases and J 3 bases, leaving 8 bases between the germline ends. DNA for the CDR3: TGTGCCAGCAGCGTGGGACTGGAAGAGACCCAGTACTTC. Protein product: CASSVGLEETQYF.

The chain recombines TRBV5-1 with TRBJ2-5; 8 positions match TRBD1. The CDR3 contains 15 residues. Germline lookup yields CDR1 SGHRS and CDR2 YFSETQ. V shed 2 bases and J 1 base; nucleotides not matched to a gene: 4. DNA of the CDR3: TGCGCCAGCAGCTTTTTTGGGACAGGCCAAGAGACCCAGTACTTC. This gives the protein CASSFFGTGQETQYF.

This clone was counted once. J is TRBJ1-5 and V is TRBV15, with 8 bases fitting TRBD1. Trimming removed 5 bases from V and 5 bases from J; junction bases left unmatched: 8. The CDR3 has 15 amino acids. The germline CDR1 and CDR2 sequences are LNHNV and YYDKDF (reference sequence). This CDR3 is CATSAKQGVDQPQHF. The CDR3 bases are TGTGCCACCAGCGCCAAACAGGGGGTCGATCAGCCCCAGCATTTT.

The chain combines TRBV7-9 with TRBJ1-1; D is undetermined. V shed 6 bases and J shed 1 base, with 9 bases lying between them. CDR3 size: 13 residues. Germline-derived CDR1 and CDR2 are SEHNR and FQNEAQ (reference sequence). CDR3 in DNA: TGTGCCAGCAGTCAACAAGCGAACACTGAAGCTTTCTTT. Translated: CASSQQANTEAFF. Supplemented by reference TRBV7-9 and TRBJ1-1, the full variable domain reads DTGVSQNPRHKITKRGQNVTFRCDPISEHNRLYWYRQTLGQGPEFLTYFQNEAQLEKSRLLSDRFSAERPKGSFSTLEIQRTEQGDSAMYLCASSQQANTEAFFGQGTRLTVV.

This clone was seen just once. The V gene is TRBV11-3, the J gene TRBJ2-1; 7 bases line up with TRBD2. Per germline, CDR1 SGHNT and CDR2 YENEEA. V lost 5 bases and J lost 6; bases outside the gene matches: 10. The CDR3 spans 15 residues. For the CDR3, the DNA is TGTGCCAGCAGCCTAGGCATACTAGCGACCAATGAGCAGTTCTTC. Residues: CASSLGILATNEQFF.

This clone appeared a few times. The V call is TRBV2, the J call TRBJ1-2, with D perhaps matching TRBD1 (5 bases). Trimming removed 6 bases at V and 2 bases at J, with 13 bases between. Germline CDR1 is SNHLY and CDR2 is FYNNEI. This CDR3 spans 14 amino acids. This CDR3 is CASRETTDNYGYTF. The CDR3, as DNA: TGTGCCAGCAGAGAAACGACAGACAACTATGGCTACACCTTC.

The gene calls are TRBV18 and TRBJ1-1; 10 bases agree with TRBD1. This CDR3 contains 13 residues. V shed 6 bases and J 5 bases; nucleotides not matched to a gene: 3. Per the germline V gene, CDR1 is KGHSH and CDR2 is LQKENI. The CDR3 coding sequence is TGTGCCAGCTCGGGACAGGGGAATACTGAAGCTTTCTTT. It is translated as CASSGQGNTEAFF. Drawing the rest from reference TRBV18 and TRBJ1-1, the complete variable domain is NAGVMQNPRHLVRRRGQEARLRCSPMKGHSHVYWYRQLPEEGLKFMVYLQKENIIDESGMPKERFSAEFPKEGPSILRIQQVVRGDSAAYFCASSGQGNTEAFFGQGTRLTVV.

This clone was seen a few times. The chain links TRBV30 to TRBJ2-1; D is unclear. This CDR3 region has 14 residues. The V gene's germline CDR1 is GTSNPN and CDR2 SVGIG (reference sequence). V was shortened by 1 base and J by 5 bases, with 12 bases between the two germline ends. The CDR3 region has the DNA TGTGCCTGGAGTGATTCGACACCGAACAATGAGCAGTTCTTC. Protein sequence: CAWSDSTPNNEQFF.

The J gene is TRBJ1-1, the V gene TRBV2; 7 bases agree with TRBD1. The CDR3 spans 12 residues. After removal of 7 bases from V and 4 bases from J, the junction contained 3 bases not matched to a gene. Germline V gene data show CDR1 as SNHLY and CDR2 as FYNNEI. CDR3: CASKGGFTEAFF. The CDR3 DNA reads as TGTGCCAGCAAAGGGGGCTTCACTGAAGCTTTCTTT.

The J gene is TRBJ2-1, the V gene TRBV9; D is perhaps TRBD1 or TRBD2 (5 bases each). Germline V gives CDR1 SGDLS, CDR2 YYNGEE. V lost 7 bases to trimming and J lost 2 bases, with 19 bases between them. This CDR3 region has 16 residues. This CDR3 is CASSRTGGLPYNEQFF. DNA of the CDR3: TGTGCCAGCTCACGAACTGGGGGATTGCCCTACAATGAGCAGTTCTTC.

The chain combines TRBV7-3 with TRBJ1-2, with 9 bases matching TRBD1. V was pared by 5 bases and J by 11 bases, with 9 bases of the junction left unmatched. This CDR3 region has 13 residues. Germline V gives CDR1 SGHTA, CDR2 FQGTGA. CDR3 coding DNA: TGTGCCAGCAGCCCAGGACAGGGGAGAGGGTACACCTTC. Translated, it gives CASSPGQGRGYTF.

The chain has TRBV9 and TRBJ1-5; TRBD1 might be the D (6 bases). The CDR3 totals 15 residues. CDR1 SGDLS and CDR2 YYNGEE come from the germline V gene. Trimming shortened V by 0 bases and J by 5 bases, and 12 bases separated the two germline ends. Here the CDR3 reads CASSVGGDRYQPQHF. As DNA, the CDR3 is TGTGCCAGCAGCGTAGGGGGTGACAGGTATCAGCCCCAGCATTTT. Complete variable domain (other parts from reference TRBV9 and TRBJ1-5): DSGVTQTPKHLITATGQRVTLRCSPRSGDLSVYWYQQSLDQGLQFLIQYYNGEERAKGNILERFSAQQFPDLHSELNLSSLELGDSALYFCASSVGGDRYQPQHFGDGTRLSIL.